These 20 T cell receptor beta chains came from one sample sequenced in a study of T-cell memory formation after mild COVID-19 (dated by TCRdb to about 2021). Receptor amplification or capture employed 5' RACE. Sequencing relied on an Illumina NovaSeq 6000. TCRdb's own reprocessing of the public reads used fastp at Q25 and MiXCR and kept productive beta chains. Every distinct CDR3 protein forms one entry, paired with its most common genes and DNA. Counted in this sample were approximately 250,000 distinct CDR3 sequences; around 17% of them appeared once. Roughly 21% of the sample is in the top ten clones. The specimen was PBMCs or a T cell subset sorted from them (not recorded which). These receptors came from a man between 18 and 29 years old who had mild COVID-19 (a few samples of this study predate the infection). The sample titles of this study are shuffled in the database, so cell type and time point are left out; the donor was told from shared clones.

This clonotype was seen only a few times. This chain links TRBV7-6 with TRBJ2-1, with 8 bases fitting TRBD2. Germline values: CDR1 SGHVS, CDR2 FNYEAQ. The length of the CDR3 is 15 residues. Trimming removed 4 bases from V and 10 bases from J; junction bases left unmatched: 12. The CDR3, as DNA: TGTGCCAGCAGCTCCTCCGGGACTAGGGCGTCAGAGCAGTTCTTC. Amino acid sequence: CASSSSGTRASEQFF.

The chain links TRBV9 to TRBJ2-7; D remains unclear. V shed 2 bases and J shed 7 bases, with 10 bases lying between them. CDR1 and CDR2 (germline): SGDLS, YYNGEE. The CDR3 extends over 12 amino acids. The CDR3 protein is CASSVGMGEQYF. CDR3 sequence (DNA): TGTGCCAGCAGCGTGGGGATGGGGGAGCAGTACTTC.

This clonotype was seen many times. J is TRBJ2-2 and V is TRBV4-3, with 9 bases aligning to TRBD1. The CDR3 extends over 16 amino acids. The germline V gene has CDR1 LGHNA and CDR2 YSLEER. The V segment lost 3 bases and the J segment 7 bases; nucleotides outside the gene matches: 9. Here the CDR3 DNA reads TGCGCCAGCAGCCAGCGGCCCGGGACAGGGATCGGGGAGCTGTTTTTT. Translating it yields CASSQRPGTGIGELFF.

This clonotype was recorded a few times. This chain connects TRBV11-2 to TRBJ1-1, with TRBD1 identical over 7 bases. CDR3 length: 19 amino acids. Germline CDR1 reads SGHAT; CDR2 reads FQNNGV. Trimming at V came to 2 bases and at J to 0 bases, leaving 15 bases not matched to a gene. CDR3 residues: CASSLMGGTGVFMNTEAFF. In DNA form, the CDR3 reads TGTGCCAGCAGCTTAATGGGGGGAACAGGGGTTTTCATGAACACTGAAGCTTTCTTT. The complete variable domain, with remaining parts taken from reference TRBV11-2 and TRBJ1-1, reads EAGVAQSPRYKIIEKRQSVAFWCNPISGHATLYWYQQILGQGPKLLIQFQNNGVVDDSQLPKDRFSAERLKGVDSTLKIQPAKLEDSAVYLCASSLMGGTGVFMNTEAFFGQGTRLTVV.

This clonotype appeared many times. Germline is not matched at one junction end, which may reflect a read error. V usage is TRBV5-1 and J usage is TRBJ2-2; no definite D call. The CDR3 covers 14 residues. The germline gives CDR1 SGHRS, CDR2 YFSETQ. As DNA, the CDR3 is TGTGCCAGCAGCCTCACACGAAACACCGGGGAGCTGTTTTTT. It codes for CASSLTRNTGELFF. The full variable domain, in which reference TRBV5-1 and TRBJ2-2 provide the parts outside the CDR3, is KAGVTQTPRYLIKTRGQQVTLSCSPISGHRSVSWYQQTPGQGLQFLFEYFSETQRNKGNFPGRFSGRQFSNSRSEMNVSTLELGDSALYLCASSLTRNTGELFFGEGSRLTVL.

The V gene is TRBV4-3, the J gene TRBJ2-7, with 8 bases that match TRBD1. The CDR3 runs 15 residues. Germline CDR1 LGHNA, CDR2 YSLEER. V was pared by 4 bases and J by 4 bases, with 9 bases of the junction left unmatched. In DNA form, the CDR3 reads TGCGCCAGCAGCCTACCCGGACAGGGCGTTTACGAGCAGTACTTC. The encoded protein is CASSLPGQGVYEQYF.

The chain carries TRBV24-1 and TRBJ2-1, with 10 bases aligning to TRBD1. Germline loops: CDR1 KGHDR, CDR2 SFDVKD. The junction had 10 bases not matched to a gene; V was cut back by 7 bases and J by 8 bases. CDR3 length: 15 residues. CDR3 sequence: CATSSGTGEIDEQFF. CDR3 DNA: TGTGCCACCAGCTCCGGGACAGGGGAAATCGATGAGCAGTTCTTC.

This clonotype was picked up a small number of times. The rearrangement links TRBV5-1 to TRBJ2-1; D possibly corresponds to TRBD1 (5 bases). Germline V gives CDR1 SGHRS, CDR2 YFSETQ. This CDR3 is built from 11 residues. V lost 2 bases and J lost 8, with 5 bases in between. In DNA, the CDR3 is TGCGCCAGCAGCTTCAGGGATGAGCAGTTCTTC. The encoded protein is CASSFRDEQFF.

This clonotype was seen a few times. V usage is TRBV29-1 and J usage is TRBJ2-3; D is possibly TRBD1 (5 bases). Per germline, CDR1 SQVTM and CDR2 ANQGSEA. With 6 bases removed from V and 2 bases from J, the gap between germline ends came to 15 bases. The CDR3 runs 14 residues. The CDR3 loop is CSVGALRSTDTQYF. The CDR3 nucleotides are TGCAGCGTAGGGGCCCTTAGGTCCACAGATACGCAGTATTTT.

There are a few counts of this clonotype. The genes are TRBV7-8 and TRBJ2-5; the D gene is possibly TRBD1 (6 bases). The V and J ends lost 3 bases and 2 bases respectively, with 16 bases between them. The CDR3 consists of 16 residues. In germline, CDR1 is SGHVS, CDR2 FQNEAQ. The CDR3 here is CASSFESFGQQETQYF. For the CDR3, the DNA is TGTGCCAGCAGCTTTGAAAGTTTCGGACAGCAAGAGACCCAGTACTTC.

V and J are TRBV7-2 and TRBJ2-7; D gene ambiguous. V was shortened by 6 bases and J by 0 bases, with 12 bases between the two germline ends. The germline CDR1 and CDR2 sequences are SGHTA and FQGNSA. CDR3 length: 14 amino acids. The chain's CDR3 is CASSAHSISYEQYV. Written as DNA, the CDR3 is TGTGCCAGCAGTGCCCACAGCATCTCCTACGAGCAGTACGTC.

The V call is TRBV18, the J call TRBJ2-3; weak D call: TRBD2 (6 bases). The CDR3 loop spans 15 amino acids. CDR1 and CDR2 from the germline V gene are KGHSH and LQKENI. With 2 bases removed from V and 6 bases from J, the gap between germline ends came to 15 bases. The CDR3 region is CASSPAGPVGDTQYF. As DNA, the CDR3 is TGTGCCAGCTCACCAGCGGGACCTGTAGGGGATACGCAGTATTTT. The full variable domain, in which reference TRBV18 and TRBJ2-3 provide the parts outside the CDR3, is NAGVMQNPRHLVRRRGQEARLRCSPMKGHSHVYWYRQLPEEGLKFMVYLQKENIIDESGMPKERFSAEFPKEGPSILRIQQVVRGDSAAYFCASSPAGPVGDTQYFGPGTRLTVL.

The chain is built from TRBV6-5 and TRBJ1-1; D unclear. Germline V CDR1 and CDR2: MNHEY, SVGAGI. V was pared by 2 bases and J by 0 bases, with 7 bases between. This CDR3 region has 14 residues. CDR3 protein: CASSYGQLNTEAFF. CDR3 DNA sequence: TGTGCCAGCAGTTACGGTCAGTTGAACACTGAAGCTTTCTTT.

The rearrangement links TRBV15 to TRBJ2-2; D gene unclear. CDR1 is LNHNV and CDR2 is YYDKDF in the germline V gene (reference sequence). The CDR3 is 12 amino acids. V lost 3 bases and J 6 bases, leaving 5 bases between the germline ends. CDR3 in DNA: TGTGCCACCAGCAGCCTCCCCGGGGAGCTGTTTTTT. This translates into CATSSLPGELFF.

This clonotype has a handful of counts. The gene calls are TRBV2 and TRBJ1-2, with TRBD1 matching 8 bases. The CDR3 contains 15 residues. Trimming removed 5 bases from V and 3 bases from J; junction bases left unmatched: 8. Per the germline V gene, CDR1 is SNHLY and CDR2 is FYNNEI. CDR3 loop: CASSQRTTGDYGYTF. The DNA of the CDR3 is TGTGCCAGCAGTCAGCGGACGACAGGGGACTATGGCTACACCTTC.

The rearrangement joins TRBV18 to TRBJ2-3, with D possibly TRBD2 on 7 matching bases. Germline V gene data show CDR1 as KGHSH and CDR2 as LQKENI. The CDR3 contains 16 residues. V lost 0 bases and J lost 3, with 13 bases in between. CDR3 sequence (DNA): TGTGCCAGCTCACCACCGAATGGGAGGGGGACAGATACGCAGTATTTT. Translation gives CASSPPNGRGTDTQYF.

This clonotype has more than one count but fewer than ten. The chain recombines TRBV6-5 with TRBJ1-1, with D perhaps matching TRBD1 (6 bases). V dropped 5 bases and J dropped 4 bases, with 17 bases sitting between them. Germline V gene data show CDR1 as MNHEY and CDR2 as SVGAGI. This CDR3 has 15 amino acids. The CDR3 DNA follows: TGTGCCAGCAGTGCCTCGGGGGGCCGAAGCACTGAAGCTTTCTTT. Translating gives CASSASGGRSTEAFF.

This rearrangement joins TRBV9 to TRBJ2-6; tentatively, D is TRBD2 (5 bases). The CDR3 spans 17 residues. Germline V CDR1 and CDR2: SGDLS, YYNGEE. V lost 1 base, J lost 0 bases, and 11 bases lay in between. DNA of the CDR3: TGTGCCAGCAGCGTAAAGCAGAGCGGCTCTGGGGCCAACGTCCTGACTTTC. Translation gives CASSVKQSGSGANVLTF.

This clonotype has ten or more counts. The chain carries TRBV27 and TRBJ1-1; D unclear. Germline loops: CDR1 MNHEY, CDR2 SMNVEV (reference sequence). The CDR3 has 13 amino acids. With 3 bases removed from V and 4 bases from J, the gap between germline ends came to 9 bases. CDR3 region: CASSFKETTEAFF. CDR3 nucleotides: TGTGCCAGCAGTTTTAAAGAGACCACTGAAGCTTTCTTT.

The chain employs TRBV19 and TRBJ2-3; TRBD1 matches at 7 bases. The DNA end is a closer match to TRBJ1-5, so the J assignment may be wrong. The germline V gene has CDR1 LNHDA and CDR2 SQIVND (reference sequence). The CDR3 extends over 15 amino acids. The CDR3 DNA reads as TGTGCCAGTAGTCGACAGGGAAGGGGTGCAGATACGCAGCATTTT. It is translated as CASSRQGRGADTQHF.